This T cell receptor (beta chain) derives from a study of OX40 agonist ivuxolimab in advanced cancers. Using immunoSEQ multiplex PCR, the repertoire was profiled, and TCRdb retains in-frame clones only, with some absent. The table shows tens of thousands of clones, with about 91% occurring only once. The TCR was taken from an adult with an advanced solid tumor such as melanoma, head and neck, liver or kidney cancer. This material consisted of CD4+ or CD8+ T cells sorted from blood, taken in a trial of the OX40 agonist ivuxolimab.

CDR3 residues: CASSPRRVDTGELFF. CDR3 bases: TGTGCCAGCAGCCCACGCCGGGTAGATACCGGGGAGCTGTTTTTT. The chain has TRBV9 and TRBJ2-2; no firm D call. This CDR3 contains 15 residues. Trimming took 4 bases from V and 5 from J, leaving 15 bases between them. From germline, CDR1 is SGDLS and CDR2 YYNGEE.